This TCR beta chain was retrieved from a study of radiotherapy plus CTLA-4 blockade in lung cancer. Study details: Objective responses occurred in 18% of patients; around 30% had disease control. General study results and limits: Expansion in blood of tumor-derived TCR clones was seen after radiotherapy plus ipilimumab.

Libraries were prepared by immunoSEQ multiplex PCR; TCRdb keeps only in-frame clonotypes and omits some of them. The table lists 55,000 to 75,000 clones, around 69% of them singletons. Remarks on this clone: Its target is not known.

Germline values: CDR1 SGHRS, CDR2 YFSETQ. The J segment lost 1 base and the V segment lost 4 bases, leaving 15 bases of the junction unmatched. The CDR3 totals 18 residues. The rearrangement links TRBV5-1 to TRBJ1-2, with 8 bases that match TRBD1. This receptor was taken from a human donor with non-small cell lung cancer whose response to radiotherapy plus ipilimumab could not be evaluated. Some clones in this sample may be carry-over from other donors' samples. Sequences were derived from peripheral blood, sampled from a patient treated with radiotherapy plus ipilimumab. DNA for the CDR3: TGCGCCAGCAGCCCAGCCGGGACAGGTGTTGGGTATAACTATGGCTACACCTTC. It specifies CASSPAGTGVGYNYGYTF.